These T cell receptor beta chains were read from a single sample in a study of shared clonotypes between healthy human individuals. TCRdb's table, derived via immunoSEQ multiplex PCR, lists solely in-frame clones and lacks some. The repertoire holds over a million clones, with roughly 98% as singletons. Sequenced input: naive CD4+ T cells sorted from blood. All receptors come from a man younger than 40 in good health. The CDR3 runs from the conserved cysteine through the conserved F or W. A D gene is named only where the DNA matches it firmly. Size is stated for part of the rows, as once, few or many counts, or as a class when the clone is expanded.

V gene	D gene	J gene	clone size	CDR3 DNA	CDR3 protein
TRBV7-9	-	TRBJ2-3	-	TGTGCCAGCAGCTTATTGGTTGAAAGGACGCAGTATTTT	CASSLLVERTQYF
TRBV27	-	TRBJ2-7	-	TGTGCCAGCAGCCCCAAGGGGTTCGGACGGAACTCCTACGAGCAGTACTTC	CASSPKGFGRNSYEQYF
TRBV15	TRBD2	TRBJ2-7	-	TGTGCCACCAGCAGAGCGAGGGGACCTTTAGCGGGCCCATCCTACGAGCAGTACTTC	CATSRARGPLAGPSYEQYF
TRBV9	-	TRBJ2-5	-	TGTGCCAGCAGCGCTCGCCCAAGCGGCATAGAGACCCAGTACTTC	CASSARPSGIETQYF
TRBV5-4	-	TRBJ1-1	-	TGTGCCAGCAGCTTAGGGGGTCCGATGAACACTGAAGCTTTCTTT	CASSLGGPMNTEAFF
TRBV7-2	TRBD2	TRBJ2-3	once	TGTGCCAGCAGCTTAGGCCCGGGACTAGCGGGAAGGAAGTCAAATACGCAGTATTTT	CASSLGPGLAGRKSNTQYF
TRBV10-3	-	TRBJ2-7	-	TGTGCCATCAGTGAGACGACAGGGCGGGATTCCTACGAGCAGTACTTC	CAISETTGRDSYEQYF
TRBV5-4	-	TRBJ1-5	-	TGTGCCAGCAGCTTGGGGCTGAATCAGCCCCAGCATTTT	CASSLGLNQPQHF
TRBV5-1	-	TRBJ1-2	-	TGCGCCAGCAGCTTGGTTCCGACTCAGGACTATGGCTACACCTTC	CASSLVPTQDYGYTF
TRBV6-6	TRBD1	TRBJ2-2	-	TGTGCCAGCGGGGACAGGGAATACGGGGAGCTGTTTTTT	CASGDREYGELFF
TRBV6-4	-	TRBJ2-1	-	TGTGCCAGCAGTGACTCCTCGGGACAAGACCACAATGAGCAGTTCTTC	CASSDSSGQDHNEQFF
TRBV28	-	TRBJ2-7	-	TGTGCCAGCAGTTCGGAGAACCCCTACGAGCAGTACTTC	CASSSENPYEQYF
TRBV4-3	-	TRBJ1-2	-	TGCGCCAGCAGCCGGGAGGTCACGGGTAGCTATGGCTACACCTTC	CASSREVTGSYGYTF
TRBV7-2	-	TRBJ2-1	-	TGTGCCAGCAGCTTAGGGAGGGGAGTGGTGGAGCAGTTCTTC	CASSLGRGVVEQFF
TRBV6-5	-	TRBJ2-1	once	TGTGCCAGCATAAAGTCCGGAAAGAAAGAGCAGTTCTTC	CASIKSGKKEQFF
TRBV11-2	-	TRBJ1-4	once	TGTGCCAGCAGCTTCTCGTCCAGAGATAATGAAAAACTGTTTTTT	CASSFSSRDNEKLFF
TRBV5-4	-	TRBJ1-4	-	TGTGCCAGCAGCTTGAGCGGGACGGTTAATGAAAAACTGTTTTTT	CASSLSGTVNEKLFF
TRBV29-1	-	TRBJ2-7	-	TGCAGCGTTGTGGACACCCTGGAGCAGTACTTC	CSVVDTLEQYF
TRBV28	-	TRBJ2-7	-	TGTGCCAGCAGTCCATCGGAGTGGGGGATCTACGAGCAGTACTTC	CASSPSEWGIYEQYF
TRBV28	-	TRBJ2-7	-	TGTGCCAGCAGTCTAATCGGATTCTACGAGCAGTACTTC	CASSLIGFYEQYF
TRBV2	-	TRBJ1-2	-	TGTGCCAGCGGCCCAGGAGGGATATCTAACTATGGCTACACCTTC	CASGPGGISNYGYTF
TRBV6-4	-	TRBJ2-2	once	TGTGCCAGCAGACCGTCCGGGAACACCGGGGAGCTGTTTTTT	CASRPSGNTGELFF
TRBV9	-	TRBJ2-1	-	TGTGCCAGCAGCGTAGTTGGCTACAATGAGCAGTTCTTC	CASSVVGYNEQFF
TRBV19	-	TRBJ1-1	-	TGTGCCAGTAGCCTTCAGGGGCCGAACACTGAAGCTTTCTTT	CASSLQGPNTEAFF
TRBV5-5	-	TRBJ1-1	-	TGTGCCAGCAGCCCCTTGGGGACACAGCCGCCCACTGAAGCTTTCTTT	CASSPLGTQPPTEAFF
TRBV7-2	-	TRBJ2-7	-	TGTGCCAGCAGGTTAGACAGCTACGAGCAGTACTTC	CASRLDSYEQYF